One sample yielded the 3 T cell receptor beta chains listed below, sequenced in a study of OX40 agonist ivuxolimab in advanced cancers. The protocol was immunoSEQ multiplex PCR, while the TCRdb copy is restricted to in-frame clones and leaves out a portion. The sample comprises some 63,000 clones, 87% of which are singletons, and about 5.1% rests with the top ten. The source material was CD4+ or CD8+ T cells sorted from blood, sampled in a trial of the OX40 agonist ivuxolimab. These TCRs come from an adult with an advanced solid tumor such as melanoma, head and neck, liver or kidney cancer.

The V gene is TRBV11-3, the J gene TRBJ2-2, with D possibly being TRBD2 (6 bases). Trimming took off 0 bases at V and 7 bases at J, with 9 bases between the two ends. The V gene's germline CDR1 is SGHNT and CDR2 YENEEA. The CDR3 has 14 residues. The CDR3 loop reads CASSLDREHGELFF. DNA for the CDR3: TGTGCCAGCAGCTTAGATCGGGAGCACGGGGAGCTGTTTTTT.

The chain has TRBV5-1 and TRBJ1-6, with 8 nucleotides matching TRBD1. Losses at the gene ends were 0 bases for V and 10 bases for J; bases not matched to a gene: 12. CDR3 size: 17 residues. The germline V gene encodes CDR1 SGHRS and CDR2 YFSETQ. The CDR3 nucleotides read TGCGCCAGCAGCTTGGAGGGACAGGTCAAATTGGGGTCACCCCTCCACTTT. This encodes CASSLEGQVKLGSPLHF. Drawing the rest from reference TRBV5-1 and TRBJ1-6, the complete variable domain is KAGVTQTPRYLIKTRGQQVTLSCSPISGHRSVSWYQQTPGQGLQFLFEYFSETQRNKGNFPGRFSGRQFSNSRSEMNVSTLELGDSALYLCASSLEGQVKLGSPLHFGNGTRLTVT.

This chain joins TRBV4-1 and TRBJ2-2; D remains ambiguous. The V end lost 0 bases, the J end lost 0 bases, and 11 bases lay between the germline ends. The CDR3 extends over 17 amino acids. The germline V gene encodes CDR1 MGHRA and CDR2 YSYEKL. Here the CDR3 reads CASSQDRGRANTGELFF. For the CDR3, the DNA is TGCGCCAGCAGCCAAGACAGAGGACGCGCGAACACCGGGGAGCTGTTTTTT.